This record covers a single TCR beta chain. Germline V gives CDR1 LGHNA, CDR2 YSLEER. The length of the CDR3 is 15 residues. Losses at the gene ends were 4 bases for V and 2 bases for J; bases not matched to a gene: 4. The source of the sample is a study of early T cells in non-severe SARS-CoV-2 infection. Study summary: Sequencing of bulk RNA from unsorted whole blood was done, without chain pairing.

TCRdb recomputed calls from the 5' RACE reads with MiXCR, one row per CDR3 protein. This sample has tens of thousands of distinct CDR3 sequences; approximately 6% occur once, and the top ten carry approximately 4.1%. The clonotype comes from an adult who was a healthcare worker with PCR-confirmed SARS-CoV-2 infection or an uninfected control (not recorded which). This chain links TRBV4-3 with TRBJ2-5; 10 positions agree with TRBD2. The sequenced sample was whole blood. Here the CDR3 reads CASSLSGGSQETQYF. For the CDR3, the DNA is TGCGCCAGCAGCCTTAGCGGGGGGAGTCAAGAGACCCAGTACTTC.